This T cell receptor beta chain was captured in a study of OX40 agonist ivuxolimab in advanced cancers. Study in general: Ivuxolimab, which patients received intravenously every 2 weeks, was dosed at 0.01 to 10 mg/kg. Therapy given before enrollment (anti-PD-1, anti-PD-L1 or anti-CTLA-4) was allowed, and roughly 41% had some.

In the case of this clone: The antigen is unknown.

TCRdb keeps only in-frame clones here, not all; method: immunoSEQ multiplex PCR. The sample lists around 63,000 clones, 86% occurring once. The V end lost 0 bases, the J end lost 7 bases, and 7 bases lay between the germline ends. The germline V gene has CDR1 GTSNPN and CDR2 SVGIG (reference sequence). This CDR3 is built from 12 residues. Whole-study findings and limits: Low clonal expansion, among the lowest seen, marked partial responders at 0.1-3.0 mg/kg. Researchers did not establish what antigens the expanded peripheral T cells target.

The source was CD4+ or CD8+ T cells sorted from blood, collected in a trial of the OX40 agonist ivuxolimab. The receptor was isolated from an adult with an advanced solid tumor such as melanoma, head and neck, liver or kidney cancer. The J gene is TRBJ2-4, the V gene TRBV30, with D tentatively TRBD2 (5 bases). Written as DNA, the CDR3 is TGTGCCTGGAGTGTACTAGGTAACATTCAGTACTTC. As protein: CAWSVLGNIQYF.